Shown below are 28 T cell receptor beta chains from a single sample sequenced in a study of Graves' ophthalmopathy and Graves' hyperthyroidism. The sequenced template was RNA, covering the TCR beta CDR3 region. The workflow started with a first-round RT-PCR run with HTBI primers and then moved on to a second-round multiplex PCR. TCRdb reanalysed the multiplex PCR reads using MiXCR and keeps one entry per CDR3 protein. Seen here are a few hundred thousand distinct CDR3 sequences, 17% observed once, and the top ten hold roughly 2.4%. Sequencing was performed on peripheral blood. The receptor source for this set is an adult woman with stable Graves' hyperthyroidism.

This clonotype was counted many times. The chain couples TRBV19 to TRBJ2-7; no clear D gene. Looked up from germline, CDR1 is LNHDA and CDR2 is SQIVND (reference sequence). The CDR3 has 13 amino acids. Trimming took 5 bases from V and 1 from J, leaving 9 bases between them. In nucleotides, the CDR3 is TGTGCCAGTAGTCTCGCAGATTCCTACGAGCAGTACTTC. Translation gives CASSLADSYEQYF.

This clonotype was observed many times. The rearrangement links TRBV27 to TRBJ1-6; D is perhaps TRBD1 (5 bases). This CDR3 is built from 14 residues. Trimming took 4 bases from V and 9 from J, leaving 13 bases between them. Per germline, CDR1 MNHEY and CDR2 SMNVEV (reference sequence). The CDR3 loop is CASSSGGTGSPLHF. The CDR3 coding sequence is TGTGCCAGCAGTTCAGGCGGGACCGGTTCACCCCTCCACTTT.

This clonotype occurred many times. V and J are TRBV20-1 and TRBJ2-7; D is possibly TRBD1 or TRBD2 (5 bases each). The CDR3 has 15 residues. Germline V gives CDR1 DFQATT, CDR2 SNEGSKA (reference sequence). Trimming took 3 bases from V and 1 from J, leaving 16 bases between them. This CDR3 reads CSASTLLEGSYEQYF. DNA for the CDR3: TGCAGTGCTAGCACTCTCCTAGAGGGGTCCTACGAGCAGTACTTC.

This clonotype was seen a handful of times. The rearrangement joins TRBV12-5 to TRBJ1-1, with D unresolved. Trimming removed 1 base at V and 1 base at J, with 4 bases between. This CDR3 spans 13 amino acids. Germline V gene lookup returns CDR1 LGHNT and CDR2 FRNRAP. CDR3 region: CASGLGPNTEAFF. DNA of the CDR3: TGTGCTAGTGGTTTGGGCCCGAACACTGAAGCTTTCTTT.

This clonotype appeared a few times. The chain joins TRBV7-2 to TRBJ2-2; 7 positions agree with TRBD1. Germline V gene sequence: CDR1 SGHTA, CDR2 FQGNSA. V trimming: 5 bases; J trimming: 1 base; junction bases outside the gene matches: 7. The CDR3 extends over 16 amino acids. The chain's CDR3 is CASSRRQGENTGELFF. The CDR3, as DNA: TGTGCCAGCAGCCGGCGACAGGGCGAGAACACCGGGGAGCTGTTTTTT. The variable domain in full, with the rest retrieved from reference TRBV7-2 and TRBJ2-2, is GAGVSQSPSNKVTEKGKDVELRCDPISGHTALYWYRQSLGQGLEFLIYFQGNSAPDKSGLPSDRFSAERTGGSVSTLTIQRTQQEDSAVYLCASSRRQGENTGELFFGEGSRLTVL.

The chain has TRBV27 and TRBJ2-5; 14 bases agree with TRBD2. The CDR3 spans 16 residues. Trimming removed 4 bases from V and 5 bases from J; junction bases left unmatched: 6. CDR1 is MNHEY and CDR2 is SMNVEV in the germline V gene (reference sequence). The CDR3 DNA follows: TGTGCCAGCAGTTACACCGGGACTAGCGGGAGTGAGACCCAGTACTTC. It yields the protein CASSYTGTSGSETQYF.

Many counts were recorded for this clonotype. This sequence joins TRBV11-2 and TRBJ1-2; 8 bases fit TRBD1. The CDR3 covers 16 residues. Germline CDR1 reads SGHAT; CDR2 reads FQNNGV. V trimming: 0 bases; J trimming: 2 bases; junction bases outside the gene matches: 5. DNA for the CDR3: TGTGCCAGCAGCTTAGATTCAGGGGGCTTGAACTATGGCTACACCTTC. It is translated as CASSLDSGGLNYGYTF.

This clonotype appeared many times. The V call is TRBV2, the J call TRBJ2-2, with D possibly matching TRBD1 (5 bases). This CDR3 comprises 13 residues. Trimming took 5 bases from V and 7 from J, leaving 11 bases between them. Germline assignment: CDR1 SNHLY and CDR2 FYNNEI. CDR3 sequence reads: CASSQDTGGELFF. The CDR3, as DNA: TGTGCCAGCAGTCAGGACACAGGCGGGGAGCTGTTTTTT.

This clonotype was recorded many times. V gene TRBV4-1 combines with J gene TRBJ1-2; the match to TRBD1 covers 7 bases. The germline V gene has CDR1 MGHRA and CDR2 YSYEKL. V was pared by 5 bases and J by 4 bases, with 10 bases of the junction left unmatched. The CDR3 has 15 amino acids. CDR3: CASSSGGQSLYGYTF. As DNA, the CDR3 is TGCGCCAGCAGCTCTGGGGGACAGAGTCTCTATGGCTACACCTTC.

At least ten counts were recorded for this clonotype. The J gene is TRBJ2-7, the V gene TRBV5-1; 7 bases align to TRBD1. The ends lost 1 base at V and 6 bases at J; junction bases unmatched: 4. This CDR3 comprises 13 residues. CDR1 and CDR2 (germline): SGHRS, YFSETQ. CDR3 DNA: TGCGCCAGCAGCTTGTCGACAGGGAGCGAGCAGTACTTC. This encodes CASSLSTGSEQYF.

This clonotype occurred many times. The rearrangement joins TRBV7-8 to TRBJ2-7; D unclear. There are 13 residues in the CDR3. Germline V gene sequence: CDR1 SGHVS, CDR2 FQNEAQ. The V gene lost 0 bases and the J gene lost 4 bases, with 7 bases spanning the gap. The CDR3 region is CASSLAYLYEQYF. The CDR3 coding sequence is TGTGCCAGCAGCTTAGCTTATTTATACGAGCAGTACTTC.

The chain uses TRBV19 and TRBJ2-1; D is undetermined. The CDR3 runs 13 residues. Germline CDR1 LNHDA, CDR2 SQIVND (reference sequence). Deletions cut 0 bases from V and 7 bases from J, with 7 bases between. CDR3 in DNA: TGTGCCAGTAGTATAGATCTAACTAATGAGCAGTTCTTC. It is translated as CASSIDLTNEQFF.

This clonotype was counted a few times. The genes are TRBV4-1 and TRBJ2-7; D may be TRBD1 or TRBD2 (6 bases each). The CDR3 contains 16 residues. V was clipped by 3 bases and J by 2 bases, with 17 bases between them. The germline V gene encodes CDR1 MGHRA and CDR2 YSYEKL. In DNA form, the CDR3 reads TGCGCCAGCAGCCATGGGGGCGGGGCTAACCCCTACGAGCAGTACTTC. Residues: CASSHGGGANPYEQYF.

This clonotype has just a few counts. CDR3 bases: TGCAGTGCTTGGGGTTTTGGATACCAAGAGACCCAGTACTTC. It translates to CSAWGFGYQETQYF. J is TRBJ2-5 and V is TRBV20-1; D is uncertain. The CDR3 runs to 14 residues. V dropped 5 bases and J dropped 0 bases, with 13 bases sitting between them. Germline V lookup: CDR1 DFQATT, CDR2 SNEGSKA (reference sequence).

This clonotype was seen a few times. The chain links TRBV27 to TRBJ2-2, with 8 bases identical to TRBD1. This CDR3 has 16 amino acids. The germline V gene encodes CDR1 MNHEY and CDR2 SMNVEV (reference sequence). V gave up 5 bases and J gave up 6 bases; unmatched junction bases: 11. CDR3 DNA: TGTGCCAGCAGTCCCCGACAGGGGCACCCCGCCGGGGAGCTGTTTTTT. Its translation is CASSPRQGHPAGELFF.

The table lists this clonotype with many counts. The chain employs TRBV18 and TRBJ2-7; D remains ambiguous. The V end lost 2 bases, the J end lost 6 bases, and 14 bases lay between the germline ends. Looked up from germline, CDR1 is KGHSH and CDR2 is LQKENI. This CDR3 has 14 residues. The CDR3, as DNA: TGTGCCAGCTCACCAGGGCTAGATCGATCCGAGCAGTACTTC. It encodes CASSPGLDRSEQYF.

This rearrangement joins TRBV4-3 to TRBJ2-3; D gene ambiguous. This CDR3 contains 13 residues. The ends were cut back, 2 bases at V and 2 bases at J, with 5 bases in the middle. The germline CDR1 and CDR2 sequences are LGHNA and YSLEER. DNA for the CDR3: TGCGCCAGCAGCCAATCTGTCACAGATACGCAGTATTTT. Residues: CASSQSVTDTQYF.

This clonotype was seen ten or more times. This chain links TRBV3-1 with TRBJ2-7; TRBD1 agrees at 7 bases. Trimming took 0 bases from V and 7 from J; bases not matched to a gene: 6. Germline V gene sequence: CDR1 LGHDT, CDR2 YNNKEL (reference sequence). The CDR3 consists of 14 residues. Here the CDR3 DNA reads TGTGCCAGCAGCCAAGATCGTAGGGGGCGTGAGCAGTACTTC. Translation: CASSQDRRGREQYF.

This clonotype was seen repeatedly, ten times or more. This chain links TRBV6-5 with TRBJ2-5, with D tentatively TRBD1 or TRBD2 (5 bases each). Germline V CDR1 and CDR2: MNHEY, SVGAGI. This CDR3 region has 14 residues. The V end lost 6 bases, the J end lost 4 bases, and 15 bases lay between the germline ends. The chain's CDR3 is CASRLPGLGETQYF. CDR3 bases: TGTGCCAGCAGGCTACCGGGGCTAGGAGAGACCCAGTACTTC.

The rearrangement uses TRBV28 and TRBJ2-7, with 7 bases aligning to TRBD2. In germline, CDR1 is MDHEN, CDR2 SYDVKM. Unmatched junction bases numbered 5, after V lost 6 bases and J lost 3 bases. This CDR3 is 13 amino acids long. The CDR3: CASRLGTNYEQYF. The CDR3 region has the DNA TGTGCCAGCAGACTCGGGACTAACTACGAGCAGTACTTC.

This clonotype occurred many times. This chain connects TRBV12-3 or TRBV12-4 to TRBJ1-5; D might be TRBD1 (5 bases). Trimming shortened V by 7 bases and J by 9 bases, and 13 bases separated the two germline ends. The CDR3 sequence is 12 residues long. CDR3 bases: TGTGCCAGCATTCCCGCCGGGGGGCCCCAGCATTTT. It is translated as CASIPAGGPQHF.

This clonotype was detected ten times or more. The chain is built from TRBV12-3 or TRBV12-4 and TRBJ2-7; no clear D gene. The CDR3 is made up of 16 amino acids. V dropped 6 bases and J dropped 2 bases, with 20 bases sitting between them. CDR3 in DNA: TGTGCCAGCAGCCCGACCGCGACGGCCTCAACCTACGAGCAGTACTTC. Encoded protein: CASSPTATASTYEQYF.

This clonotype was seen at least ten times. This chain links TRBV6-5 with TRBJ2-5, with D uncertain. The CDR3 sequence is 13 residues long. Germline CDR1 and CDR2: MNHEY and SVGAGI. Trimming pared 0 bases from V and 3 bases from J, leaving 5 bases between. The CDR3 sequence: CASSYSEKETQYF. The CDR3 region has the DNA TGTGCCAGCAGTTACTCCGAGAAAGAGACCCAGTACTTC.

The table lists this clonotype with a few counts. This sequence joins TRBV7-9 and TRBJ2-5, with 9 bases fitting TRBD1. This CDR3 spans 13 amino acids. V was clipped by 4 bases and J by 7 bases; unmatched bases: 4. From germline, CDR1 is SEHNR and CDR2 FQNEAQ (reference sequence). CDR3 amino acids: CASSSGTGPTQYF. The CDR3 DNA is TGTGCCAGCAGCTCCGGGACAGGGCCGACCCAGTACTTC.

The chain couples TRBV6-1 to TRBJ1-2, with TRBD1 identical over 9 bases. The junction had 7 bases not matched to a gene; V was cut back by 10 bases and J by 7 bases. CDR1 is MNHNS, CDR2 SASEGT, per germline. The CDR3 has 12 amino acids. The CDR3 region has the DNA TGTGCCACCGGGGACAGGGTCCGTGGCTACACCTTC. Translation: CATGDRVRGYTF.

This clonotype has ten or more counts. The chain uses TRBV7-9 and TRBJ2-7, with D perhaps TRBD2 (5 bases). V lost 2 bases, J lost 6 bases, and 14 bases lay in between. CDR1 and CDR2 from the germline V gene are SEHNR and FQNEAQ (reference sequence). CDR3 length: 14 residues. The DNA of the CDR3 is TGTGCCAGCAGCTTACAGGCAGGAGCGGCCGAGCAGTACTTC. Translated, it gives CASSLQAGAAEQYF. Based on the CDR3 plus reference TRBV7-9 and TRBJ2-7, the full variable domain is DTGVSQNPRHKITKRGQNVTFRCDPISEHNRLYWYRQTLGQGPEFLTYFQNEAQLEKSRLLSDRFSAERPKGSFSTLEIQRTEQGDSAMYLCASSLQAGAAEQYFGPGTRLTVT.

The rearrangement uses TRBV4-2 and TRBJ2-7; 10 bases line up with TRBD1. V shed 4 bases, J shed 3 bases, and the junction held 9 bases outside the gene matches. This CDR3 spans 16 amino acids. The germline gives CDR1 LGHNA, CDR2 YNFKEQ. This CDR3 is CASSPTRQGAVYEQYF. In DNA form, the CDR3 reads TGTGCCAGCAGCCCGACCCGACAGGGGGCTGTCTACGAGCAGTACTTC.

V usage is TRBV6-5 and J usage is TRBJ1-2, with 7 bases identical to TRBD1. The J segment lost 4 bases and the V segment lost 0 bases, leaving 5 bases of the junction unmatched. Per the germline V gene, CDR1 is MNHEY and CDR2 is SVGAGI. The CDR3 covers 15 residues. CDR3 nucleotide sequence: TGTGCCAGCAGTTACTCAAAGGGGGCGTTCTATGGCTACACCTTC. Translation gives CASSYSKGAFYGYTF.